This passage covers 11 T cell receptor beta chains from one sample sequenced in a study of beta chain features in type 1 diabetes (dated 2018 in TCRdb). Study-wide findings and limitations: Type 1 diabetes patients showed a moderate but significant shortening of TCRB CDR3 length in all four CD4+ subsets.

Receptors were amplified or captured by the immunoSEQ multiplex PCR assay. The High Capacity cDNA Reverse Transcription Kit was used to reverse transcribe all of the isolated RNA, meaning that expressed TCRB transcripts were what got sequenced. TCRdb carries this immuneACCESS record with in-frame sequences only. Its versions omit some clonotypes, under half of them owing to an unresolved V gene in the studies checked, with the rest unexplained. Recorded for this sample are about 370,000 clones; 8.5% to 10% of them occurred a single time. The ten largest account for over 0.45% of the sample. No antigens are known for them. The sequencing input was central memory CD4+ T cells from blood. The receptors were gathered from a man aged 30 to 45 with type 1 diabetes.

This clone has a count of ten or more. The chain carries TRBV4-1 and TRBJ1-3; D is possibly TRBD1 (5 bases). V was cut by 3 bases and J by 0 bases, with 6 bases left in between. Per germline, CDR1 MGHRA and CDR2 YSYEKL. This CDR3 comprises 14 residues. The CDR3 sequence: CASSQTDSGNTIYF. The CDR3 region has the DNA TGCGCCAGCAGCCAGACAGACTCTGGAAACACCATATATTTT.

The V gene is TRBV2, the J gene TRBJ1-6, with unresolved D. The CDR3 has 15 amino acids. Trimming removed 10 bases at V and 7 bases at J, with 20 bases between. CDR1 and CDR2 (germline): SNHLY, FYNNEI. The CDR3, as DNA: TGTGCCACCAAAAGGAGCCTGGCGGGCAATTCACCCCTCCACTTT. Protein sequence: CATKRSLAGNSPLHF.

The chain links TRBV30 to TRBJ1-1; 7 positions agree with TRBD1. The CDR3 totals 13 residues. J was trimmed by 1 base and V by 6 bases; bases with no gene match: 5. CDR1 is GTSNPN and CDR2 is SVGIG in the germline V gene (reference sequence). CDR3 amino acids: CACWDSRNTEAFF. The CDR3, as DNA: TGTGCCTGCTGGGACAGCCGGAACACTGAAGCTTTCTTT.

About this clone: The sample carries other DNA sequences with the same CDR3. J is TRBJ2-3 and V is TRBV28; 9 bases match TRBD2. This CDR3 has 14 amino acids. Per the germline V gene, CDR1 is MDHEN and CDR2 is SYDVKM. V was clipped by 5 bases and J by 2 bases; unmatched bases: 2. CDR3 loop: CASSLAGHTDTQYF. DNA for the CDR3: TGTGCCAGCAGTCTAGCGGGGCACACAGATACGCAGTATTTT.

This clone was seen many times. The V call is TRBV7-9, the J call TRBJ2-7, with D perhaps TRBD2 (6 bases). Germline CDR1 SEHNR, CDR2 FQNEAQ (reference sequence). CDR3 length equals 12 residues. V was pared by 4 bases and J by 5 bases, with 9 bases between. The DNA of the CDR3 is TGTGCCAGCAGCTGGTCGGGGGACGAGCAGTACTTC. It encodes CASSWSGDEQYF. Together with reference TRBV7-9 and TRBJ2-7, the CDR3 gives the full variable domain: DTGVSQNPRHKITKRGQNVTFRCDPISEHNRLYWYRQTLGQGPEFLTYFQNEAQLEKSRLLSDRFSAERPKGSFSTLEIQRTEQGDSAMYLCASSWSGDEQYFGPGTRLTVT.

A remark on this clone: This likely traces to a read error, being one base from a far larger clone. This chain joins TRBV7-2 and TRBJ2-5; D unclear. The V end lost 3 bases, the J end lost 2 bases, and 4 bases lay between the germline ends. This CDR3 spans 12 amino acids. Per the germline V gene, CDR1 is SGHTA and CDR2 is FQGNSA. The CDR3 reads CASSFGQETQYF. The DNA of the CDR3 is TGTGCCAGCAGCTTCGGGCAAGAGACCCAGTACTTC. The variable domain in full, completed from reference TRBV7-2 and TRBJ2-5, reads GAGVSQSPSNKVTEKGKDVELRCDPISGHTALYWYRQSLGQGLEFLIYFQGNSAPDKSGLPSDRFSAERTGGSVSTLTIQRTQQEDSAVYLCASSFGQETQYFGPGTRLLVL.

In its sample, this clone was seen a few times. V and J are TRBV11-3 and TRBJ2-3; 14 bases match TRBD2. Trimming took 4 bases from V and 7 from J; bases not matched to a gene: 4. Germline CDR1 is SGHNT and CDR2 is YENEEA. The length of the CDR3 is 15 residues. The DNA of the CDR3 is TGTGCCAGCAGCTCTGGACTAGCGGGGGGATATACGCAGTATTTT. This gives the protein CASSSGLAGGYTQYF.

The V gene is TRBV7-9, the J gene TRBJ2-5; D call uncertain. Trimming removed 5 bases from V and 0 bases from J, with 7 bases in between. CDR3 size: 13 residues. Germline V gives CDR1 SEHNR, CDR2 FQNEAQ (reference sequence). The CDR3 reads CASSRPNQETQYF. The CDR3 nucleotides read TGTGCCAGCAGCCGACCTAACCAAGAGACCCAGTACTTC.

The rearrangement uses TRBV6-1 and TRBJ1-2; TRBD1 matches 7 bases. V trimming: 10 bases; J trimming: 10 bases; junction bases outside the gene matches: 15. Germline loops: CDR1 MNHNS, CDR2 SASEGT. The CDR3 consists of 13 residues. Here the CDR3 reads CAISPDREAAYTF. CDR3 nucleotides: TGTGCCATCAGCCCTGACAGGGAAGCTGCCTACACCTTC.

Written as DNA, the CDR3 is TGTGCCAGCAGCGTAGGTCCGGGGCAGGGGGCCTACGAGCAGTACTTC. Translating gives CASSVGPGQGAYEQYF. V gene TRBV9 combines with J gene TRBJ2-7; TRBD1 matches at 7 bases. The CDR3 length is 16 residues. With V trimmed by 0 bases and J by 2 bases, 8 bases remained unmatched. Germline V gene data show CDR1 as SGDLS and CDR2 as YYNGEE.

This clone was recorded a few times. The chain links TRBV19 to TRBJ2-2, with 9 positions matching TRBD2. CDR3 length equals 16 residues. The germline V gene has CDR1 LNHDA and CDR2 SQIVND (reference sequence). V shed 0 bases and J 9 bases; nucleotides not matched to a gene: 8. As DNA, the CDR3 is TGTGCCAGTAGTATAGACCCCCTGGGACTAGCCCGGGAGCTGTTTTTT. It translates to CASSIDPLGLARELFF.